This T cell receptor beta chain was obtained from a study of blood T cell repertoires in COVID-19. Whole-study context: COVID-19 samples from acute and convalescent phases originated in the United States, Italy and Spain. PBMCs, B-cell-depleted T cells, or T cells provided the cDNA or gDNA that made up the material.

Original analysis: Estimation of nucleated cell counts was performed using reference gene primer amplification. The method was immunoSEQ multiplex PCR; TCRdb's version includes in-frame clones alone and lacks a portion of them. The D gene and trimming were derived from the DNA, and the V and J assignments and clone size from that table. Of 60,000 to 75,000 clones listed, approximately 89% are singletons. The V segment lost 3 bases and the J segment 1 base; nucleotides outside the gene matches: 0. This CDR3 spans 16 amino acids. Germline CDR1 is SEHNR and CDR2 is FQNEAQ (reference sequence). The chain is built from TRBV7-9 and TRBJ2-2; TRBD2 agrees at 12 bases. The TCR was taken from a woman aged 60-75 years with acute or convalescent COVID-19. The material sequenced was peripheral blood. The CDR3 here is CASSLTSGGNTGELFF. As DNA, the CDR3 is TGTGCCAGCAGCTTGACTAGCGGGGGGAACACCGGGGAGCTGTTTTTT.